Following are 20 T cell receptor beta chains from one sample sequenced in a study of vaccination effects on CD4 cells after COVID-19. The antigens these receptors bind are not known. TCRdb keeps only in-frame clones here, not all; method: immunoSEQ multiplex PCR. The sample lists 70,000 to 75,000 clones; roughly three quarters were seen once. Cells that had been cultured for 10 days were the source of isolated CD4+ T cells. Here the sequenced sample was CD4+ T cells from PBMCs cultured without peptide, taken before COVID-19 vaccination. All receptors derive from a human donor who received a COVID-19 vaccine.

Here the CDR3 DNA reads TGCGCCAGCAGCCAAGCGGGGGTCAATGAGCAGTTCTTC. Residues: CASSQAGVNEQFF. V and J are TRBV4-1 and TRBJ2-1; D perhaps matches TRBD2 (6 bases). V was cut by 1 base and J by 6 bases, with 7 bases left in between. The CDR3 is 13 residues long. Per the germline V gene, CDR1 is MGHRA and CDR2 is YSYEKL.

The chain employs TRBV4-1 and TRBJ1-5; D is unclear. Germline lookup yields CDR1 MGHRA and CDR2 YSYEKL. Trimming took 0 bases from V and 6 from J, leaving 9 bases between them. The CDR3 totals 14 residues. The CDR3 bases are TGCGCCAGCAGCCAAGATGGGTGGGGTCAGCCCCAGCATTTT. Protein product: CASSQDGWGQPQHF.

The CDR3 region has the DNA TGCGCCAGCAGCTTGGTGCCCCATGAGGCGAATGAGCAGTTCTTC. Residues: CASSLVPHEANEQFF. This chain joins TRBV5-1 and TRBJ2-1; D remains ambiguous. Germline values: CDR1 SGHRS, CDR2 YFSETQ. Trimming removed 0 bases from V and 7 bases from J, with 14 bases in between. The CDR3 is made up of 15 amino acids.

This clone is a singleton in its sample. The chain carries TRBV28 and TRBJ1-2, with D hard to call. The CDR3 extends over 15 amino acids. V lost 7 bases and J 5 bases, leaving 20 bases between the germline ends. The germline V gene encodes CDR1 MDHEN and CDR2 SYDVKM. The CDR3 loop is CASTLGGTVDYGYTF. CDR3 bases: TGTGCCAGCACCCTAGGCGGAACTGTTGATTATGGCTACACCTTC.

Only a few counts were recorded for this clone. Other nucleotide sequences from this sample produce the same CDR3. The chain carries TRBV18 and TRBJ1-5; no firm D call. Per the germline V gene, CDR1 is KGHSH and CDR2 is LQKENI. The V and J ends lost 1 base and 0 bases respectively, with 4 bases between them. CDR3 length: 14 amino acids. The DNA of the CDR3 is TGTGCCAGCTCACCACAGGGTAGCAATCAGCCCCAGCATTTT. It is translated as CASSPQGSNQPQHF.

The DNA for the CDR3 is TGTGCCAGCAGCGTAGGTGCGGGGGTCCTAGGACAAGAGACCCAGTACTTC. Translation: CASSVGAGVLGQETQYF. V gene TRBV9 combines with J gene TRBJ2-5; 7 bases map to TRBD2. J lost 2 bases, V lost 0 bases, and 10 bases had no gene match. Germline CDR1 SGDLS, CDR2 YYNGEE. CDR3 length: 17 residues.

The CDR3 spells CASRGSGANVLTF. CDR3 sequence (DNA): TGTGCCAGCAGGGGGTCTGGGGCCAACGTCCTGACTTTC. The chain joins TRBV6-4 to TRBJ2-6; unclear D gene. The CDR3 extends over 13 amino acids. CDR1 and CDR2 (germline): MRHNA, SNTAGT. The V and J ends lost 6 bases and 1 base respectively, with 4 bases between them.

This clone was recorded a few times. The chain links TRBV24-1 to TRBJ1-1; weak D call: TRBD1 (5 bases). Germline V gene data show CDR1 as KGHDR and CDR2 as SFDVKD. The CDR3 covers 15 residues. V dropped 2 bases and J dropped 4 bases, with 13 bases sitting between them. The CDR3 nucleotides are TGTGCCACCAGTGATTCACAGGTCGGGGGCACTGAAGCTTTCTTT. This encodes CATSDSQVGGTEAFF.

V and J are TRBV9 and TRBJ2-5, with D hard to call. There are 13 residues in the CDR3. Germline CDR1 and CDR2: SGDLS and YYNGEE. V was clipped by 4 bases and J by 5 bases, with 12 bases between them. The CDR3 bases are TGTGCCAGCAGCCCGGATAACTGGGAGACCCAGTACTTC. Translated: CASSPDNWETQYF.

CDR3 protein: CASRITGSNTGELFF. The CDR3 nucleotides are TGTGCCAGTAGGATAACAGGGTCGAACACCGGGGAGCTGTTTTTT. This sequence joins TRBV19 and TRBJ2-2; possible D gene TRBD1, 6 bases. V was cut by 6 bases and J by 0 bases, with 11 bases left in between. This CDR3 contains 15 residues. Germline CDR1 is LNHDA and CDR2 is SQIVND (reference sequence). The whole variable domain, remainder taken from reference TRBV19 and TRBJ2-2, is DGGITQSPKYLFRKEGQNVTLSCEQNLNHDAMYWYRQDPGQGLRLIYYSQIVNDFQKGDIAEGYSVSREKKESFPLTVTSAQKNPTAFYLCASRITGSNTGELFFGEGSRLTVL.

The V gene is TRBV3-1 (or the pseudogene TRBV3-2), the J gene TRBJ2-3; D is possibly TRBD2 (7 bases). The CDR3 is 16 residues long. From germline, CDR1 is LGHDT and CDR2 YNNKEL (reference sequence). Trimming shortened V by 1 base and J by 1 base, and 12 bases separated the two germline ends. CDR3: CASSQGAGARTDTQYF. Written as DNA, the CDR3 is TGTGCCAGCAGCCAAGGGGCGGGGGCTCGCACAGATACGCAGTATTTT.

The chain carries TRBV27 and TRBJ1-5, with a tentative D call TRBD1 (5 bases). The germline V gene encodes CDR1 MNHEY and CDR2 SMNVEV (reference sequence). Trimming took off 3 bases at V and 0 bases at J, with 9 bases between the two ends. The CDR3 is 15 residues long. The CDR3 coding sequence is TGTGCCAGCAGTTTCAGGGAAAATAGCAATCAGCCCCAGCATTTT. This encodes CASSFRENSNQPQHF.

The V and J genes are TRBV10-1 and TRBJ2-7; a weak D match, TRBD2 (6 bases). This CDR3 region has 18 residues. Germline lookup yields CDR1 WNHNN and CDR2 SYGVQD (reference sequence). V dropped 0 bases and J dropped 0 bases, with 18 bases sitting between them. CDR3: CASSESWGERMSSYEQYV. In DNA form, the CDR3 reads TGCGCCAGCAGTGAGTCGTGGGGGGAGCGGATGAGCTCCTACGAGCAGTACGTC.

The count of this clone is one. The chain uses TRBV29-1 and TRBJ2-1, with a possible D match to TRBD1 (5 bases). The V end was cut by 2 bases, the J end by 4 bases, with 12 bases between. The germline gives CDR1 SQVTM, CDR2 ANQGSEA. The CDR3 is 14 residues long. CDR3 sequence: CSVEIGVVYNEQFF. CDR3 nucleotides: TGCAGCGTTGAAATAGGGGTGGTATACAATGAGCAGTTCTTC.

The chain links TRBV2 to TRBJ2-3, with D perhaps assigned TRBD1 or TRBD2 (5 bases each). From germline, CDR1 is SNHLY and CDR2 FYNNEI. The CDR3 is 18 residues long. V was cut by 7 bases and J by 3 bases, with 26 bases left in between. For the CDR3, the DNA is TGTGCCAGCACTCTAGCAAGGGGTAAGAGTAGAGGTACAGATACGCAGTATTTT. The encoded protein is CASTLARGKSRGTDTQYF. Complete variable domain (other parts from reference TRBV2 and TRBJ2-3): EPEVTQTPSHQVTQMGQEVILRCVPISNHLYFYWYRQILGQKVEFLVSFYNNEISEKSEIFDDQFSVERPDGSNFTLKIRSTKLEDSAMYFCASTLARGKSRGTDTQYFGPGTRLTVL.

The V call is TRBV5-1, the J call TRBJ2-3, with D possibly matching TRBD1 (6 bases). Deletions cut 4 bases from V and 1 base from J, with 13 bases between. Germline lookup yields CDR1 SGHRS and CDR2 YFSETQ. The CDR3 is 15 residues long. The CDR3 nucleotides are TGCGCCAGCAGCCCAGGGGATCGGGGCACAGATACGCAGTATTTT. Amino acids: CASSPGDRGTDTQYF.

The genes are TRBV11-2 and TRBJ1-1; D unclear. The CDR3 runs 14 residues. V lost 0 bases and J 2 bases, leaving 7 bases between the germline ends. Germline CDR1 reads SGHAT; CDR2 reads FQNNGV. CDR3 in DNA: TGTGCCAGCAGCTTAGATCCAGGAAACACTGAAGCTTTCTTT. As protein: CASSLDPGNTEAFF.

The chain couples TRBV18 to TRBJ2-1, with 9 positions matching TRBD2. The CDR3 sequence is 15 residues long. V was clipped by 2 bases and J by 5 bases; unmatched bases: 4. Germline V CDR1 and CDR2: KGHSH, LQKENI. This CDR3 is CASSPAGGADNEQFF. The CDR3 nucleotides are TGTGCCAGCTCACCAGCGGGGGGGGCCGACAATGAGCAGTTCTTC.

The J gene is TRBJ1-6, the V gene TRBV6-5, with 7 bases aligning to TRBD1. Germline CDR1 is MNHEY and CDR2 is SVGAGI. V lost 0 bases and J lost 11; bases outside the gene matches: 10. CDR3 length: 16 residues. The CDR3 region has the DNA TGTGCCAGCAGTTACTCGTGGGGGGCAGGGGGTACACCCCTCCACTTT. Protein sequence: CASSYSWGAGGTPLHF.

The chain uses TRBV6-2 or TRBV6-3 and TRBJ1-6; D remains unclear. CDR1 is MNHEY and CDR2 is SVGEGT in the germline V gene. V lost 3 bases and J lost 8, with 8 bases in between. The CDR3 is 13 amino acids. The CDR3 region has the DNA TGTGCCAGCAGTTATAAGGTGGATTCACCCCTCCACTTT. Amino acid sequence: CASSYKVDSPLHF.